This T cell receptor beta chain is drawn from a study of cytomegalovirus exposure and HLA in healthy donors. Whole-study context: An analysis done earlier identified some 120 million unique TCR beta sequences from approximately 200 million T cells. Study-wide results and caveats: In a later analysis, several top co-occurrence clusters appeared linked to parvovirus B19, influenza, CMV and Epstein-Barr virus. As a later analysis revealed, most CMV-associated TCR beta chains appeared HLA-restricted.

Worth noting for this clone: Its antigen is not known.

The PCR ran on 60 Vbeta and 13 Jbeta primers. Assay used: immunoSEQ multiplex PCR; TCRdb lists only in-frame clones, some missing. The sample contains about 130,000 clones, about 81% of which appear only once. The TCR originated in a woman aged 30 to 39 in good health and CMV-seronegative. The sequenced sample was PBMCs.

The DNA for the CDR3 is TGCGCCAGCAGCACACAGGCTTCAAACACTGAAGCTTTCTTT. Its translation is CASSTQASNTEAFF. V usage is TRBV5-1 and J usage is TRBJ1-1, with D tentatively TRBD1 (5 bases). V lost 4 bases to trimming and J lost 2 bases, with 12 bases between them. Germline V gene lookup returns CDR1 SGHRS and CDR2 YFSETQ. The CDR3 has 14 residues.